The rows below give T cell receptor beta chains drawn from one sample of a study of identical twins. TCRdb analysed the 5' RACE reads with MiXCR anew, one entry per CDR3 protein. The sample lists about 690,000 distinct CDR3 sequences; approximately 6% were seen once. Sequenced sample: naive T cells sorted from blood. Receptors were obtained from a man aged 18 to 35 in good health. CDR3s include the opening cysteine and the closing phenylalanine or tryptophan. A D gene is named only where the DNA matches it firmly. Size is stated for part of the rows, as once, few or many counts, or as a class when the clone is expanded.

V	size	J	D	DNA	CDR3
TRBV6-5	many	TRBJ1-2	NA	TGTGCCAGCAGTTACTCGGAGGTTAACTATGGCTACACCTTC	CASSYSEVNYGYTF
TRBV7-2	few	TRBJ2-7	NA	TGTGCCAGCAGCTTTGTCTTACGACAAGGGTACGAGCAGTACTTC	CASSFVLRQGYEQYF
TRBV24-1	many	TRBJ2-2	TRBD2	TGTGCCGCCGGGGGACTAGAGGCTACCCGGGAGCTGTTTTTT	CAAGGLEATRELFF
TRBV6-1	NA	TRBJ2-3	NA	TGTGCCAGCAGAACGACATTCTCCAAGGTGCCCTTAGATACGCAGTATTTT	CASRTTFSKVPLDTQYF
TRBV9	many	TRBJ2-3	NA	TGTGCCAGCAGCCCAGTGGCGGGTAGCACAGATACGCAGTATTTT	CASSPVAGSTDTQYF
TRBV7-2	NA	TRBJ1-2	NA	TGTGCCAGCAGGACCGCAGGGGAGTTTGATGTTGGCTACACCTTC	CASRTAGEFDVGYTF
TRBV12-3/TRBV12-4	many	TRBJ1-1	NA	TGTGCCAGCAGTCCCCTCCTCCCAGAGACTGAAGCTTTCTTT	CASSPLLPETEAFF
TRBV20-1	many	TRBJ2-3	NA	TGCAGTGCTAGCCTGCTAGATACGCAGTATTTT	CSASLLDTQYF
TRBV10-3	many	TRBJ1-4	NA	TGTGCCATCAGCCAGGGATTTGCAACTAATGAAAAACTGTTTTTT	CAISQGFATNEKLFF
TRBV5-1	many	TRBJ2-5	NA	TGCGCCAGCAGCTCGATCTCCGCGGAGACCCAGTACTTC	CASSSISAETQYF
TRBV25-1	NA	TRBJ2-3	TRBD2	TGTGCCAGCAGTGATTGGACTAGCGGGACTACAGATACGCAGTATTTT	CASSDWTSGTTDTQYF
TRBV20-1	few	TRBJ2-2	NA	TGCAGTGCCCCCCAGACAGTGGAAAGGACCGGGGAGCTGTTTTTT	CSAPQTVERTGELFF
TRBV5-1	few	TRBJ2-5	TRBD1	TGCGCCAGCAGCAACCCTGGACAGGGAGTGCTAGAGACCCAGTACTTC	CASSNPGQGVLETQYF
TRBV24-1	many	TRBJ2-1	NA	TGTGCCACCAGTGACTTGACATCCACCTACAATGAGCAGTTCTTC	CATSDLTSTYNEQFF
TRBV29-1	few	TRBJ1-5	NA	TGCAGCGTTCCGGGGCCGACGGGTCAGCCCCAGCATTTT	CSVPGPTGQPQHF
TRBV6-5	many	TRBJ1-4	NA	TGTGCCAGCAGTCGGGTTAATGAAAAACTGTTTTTT	CASSRVNEKLFF
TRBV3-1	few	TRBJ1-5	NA	TGTGCCAGCAGCCAAGGTATAGGGGATCAGCCCCAGCATTTT	CASSQGIGDQPQHF
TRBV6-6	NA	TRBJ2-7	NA	TGTGCCAGCAGTTACGATCCGCTGGGGGAGCAGTACTTC	CASSYDPLGEQYF
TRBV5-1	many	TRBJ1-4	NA	TGCGCCAGCAGCTTGGGGACGACTAACAATGAAAAACTGTTTTTT	CASSLGTTNNEKLFF
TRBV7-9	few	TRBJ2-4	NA	TGTGCCAGCAGCCCCCAGGACAGAACCAAAAACATTCAGTACTTC	CASSPQDRTKNIQYF
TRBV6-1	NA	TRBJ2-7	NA	TGTGCCAGCAGTCCACGGGACGGGTTGGAGCAGTACTTC	CASSPRDGLEQYF
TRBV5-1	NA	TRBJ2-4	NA	TGCGCCAGCAGCGAAGGCACTAGGACTCTAAACATTCAGTACTTC	CASSEGTRTLNIQYF
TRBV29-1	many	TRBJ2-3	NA	TGCAGCGTTATGAGGGAGTATCCAGATACGCAGTATTTT	CSVMREYPDTQYF
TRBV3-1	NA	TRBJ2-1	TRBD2	TGTGCCAGCAGCCAAGAGGTAGCGGGAGCTGGCAATGAGCAGTTCTTC	CASSQEVAGAGNEQFF
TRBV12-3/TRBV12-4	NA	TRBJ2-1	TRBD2	TGTGCCAGCAGCGCCAAAGGAGCGGGAGGCCCCAATGAGCAGTTCTTC	CASSAKGAGGPNEQFF
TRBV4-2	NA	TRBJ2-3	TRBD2	TGTGCCAGCAGCCAAGTGGGGACTAGCGGGAGATCAGATACGCAGTATTTT	CASSQVGTSGRSDTQYF
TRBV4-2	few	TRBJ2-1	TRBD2	TGTGCCAGCAGCCAAGGACAGGCGGGAGGGAACAATGAGCAGTTCTTC	CASSQGQAGGNNEQFF